A single sample is the source of the 17 T cell receptor beta chains below, sequenced in a study of T cells in Graves' hyperthyroidism and ophthalmopathy. RNA transcripts yielded amplified TCR beta CDR3 regions. The TCR CDR3 was amplified in a first-round RT-PCR using the HTBI primer set. In TCRdb, the multiplex PCR reads were re-called with MiXCR into one record per CDR3 protein. This table has 550,000 to 600,000 distinct CDR3 sequences, more than 13% appearing once. Sequencing was done on a sample of blood. The receptors here all came from a woman aged 18-29 years with Graves' ophthalmopathy.

This clonotype was observed many times. The chain joins TRBV3-1 to TRBJ1-6; a weak D match, TRBD1 (5 bases). There are 13 residues in the CDR3. V lost 3 bases to trimming and J lost 10 bases, with 10 bases between them. Germline CDR1 reads LGHDT; CDR2 reads YNNKEL (reference sequence). The CDR3 DNA follows: TGTGCCAGCAGCCAGGGGGGGGGGTCACCCCTCCACTTT. Its translation is CASSQGGGSPLHF.

This clonotype was recorded at least ten times. The chain is built from TRBV2 and TRBJ2-7; D possibly corresponds to TRBD2 (5 bases). V was shortened by 4 bases and J by 4 bases, with 11 bases between the two germline ends. CDR1 is SNHLY and CDR2 is FYNNEI in the germline V gene. CDR3 length: 13 amino acids. CDR3 in DNA: TGTGCCAGCAGTGTCGTCAGAGGGTACGAGCAGTACTTC. It yields the protein CASSVVRGYEQYF.

This clonotype occurred a few times. This chain uses TRBV5-4 with TRBJ1-1; no firm D call. This CDR3 region has 13 residues. Germline V gene data show CDR1 as SGHNT and CDR2 as YYREEE (reference sequence). V was pared by 6 bases and J by 3 bases, with 12 bases between. DNA of the CDR3: TGTGCCAGCACCGCCCCGGCGGACACTGAAGCTTTCTTT. Protein product: CASTAPADTEAFF.

This clonotype was counted only a few times. The chain couples TRBV20-1 to TRBJ1-4, with D hard to call. CDR1 DFQATT and CDR2 SNEGSKA come from the germline V gene (reference sequence). V gave up 4 bases and J gave up 5 bases, with 5 bases separating them. There are 11 residues in the CDR3. CDR3 in amino acids: CSAIKNEKLFF. The CDR3 DNA reads TGCAGTGCTATAAAAAATGAAAAACTGTTTTTT.

This clonotype showed up many times. The rearrangement uses TRBV6-2 or TRBV6-3 and TRBJ2-7; D is unresolved. With 4 bases removed from V and 5 bases from J, the gap between germline ends came to 24 bases. This CDR3 has 17 amino acids. Germline loops: CDR1 MNHEY, CDR2 SVGEGT. CDR3 residues: CASSSAPRSQWSHEQYF. The CDR3 region has the DNA TGTGCCAGCAGTTCGGCGCCTAGGAGTCAATGGTCGCACGAGCAGTACTTC.

This clonotype was detected many times. The chain carries TRBV5-4 and TRBJ1-2; D call uncertain. The CDR3 totals 14 residues. Germline CDR1 reads SGHNT; CDR2 reads YYREEE (reference sequence). V lost 0 bases and J 2 bases, leaving 8 bases between the germline ends. CDR3 sequence reads: CASSLGPNNYGYTF. The CDR3 nucleotides read TGTGCCAGCAGCTTGGGACCCAACAACTATGGCTACACCTTC.

This clonotype was recorded at least ten times. The gene calls are TRBV27 and TRBJ2-1; the match to TRBD1 covers 9 bases. Germline assignment: CDR1 MNHEY and CDR2 SMNVEV (reference sequence). The junction had 11 bases not matched to a gene; V was cut back by 3 bases and J by 8 bases. The CDR3 consists of 16 residues. The DNA of the CDR3 is TGTGCCAGCAGTTTTTGGACAGGGGATGCCCGGGATGAGCAGTTCTTC. This gives the protein CASSFWTGDARDEQFF.

This chain uses TRBV4-1 with TRBJ2-7, with TRBD1 identical over 9 bases. CDR1 and CDR2 (germline): MGHRA, YSYEKL. This CDR3 has 15 residues. V lost 0 bases to trimming and J lost 3 bases; unmatched junction nucleotides: 3. The CDR3 loop reads CASSQDVTGGYEQYF. The CDR3 bases are TGCGCCAGCAGCCAAGATGTGACAGGGGGCTACGAGCAGTACTTC.

The rearrangement links TRBV10-2 to TRBJ2-3; no reliable D call. V lost 6 bases to trimming and J lost 0 bases, with 7 bases between them. CDR3 length: 13 amino acids. Germline CDR1 and CDR2: WSHSY and SAAADI. The CDR3 region is CASRSRSTDTQYF. CDR3 nucleotide sequence: TGCGCCAGCAGATCAAGAAGCACAGATACGCAGTATTTT.

The V gene is TRBV11-3, the J gene TRBJ1-2, with TRBD1 matching over 9 bases. After removal of 5 bases from V and 9 bases from J, the junction contained 10 bases not matched to a gene. Germline V gives CDR1 SGHNT, CDR2 YENEEA. This CDR3 region has 14 residues. The CDR3 loop reads CASSRPGQGRSYTF. CDR3 coding DNA: TGTGCCAGCAGCCGTCCGGGACAGGGTAGAAGCTACACCTTC.

The table lists this clonotype with many counts. The chain uses TRBV12-3 or TRBV12-4 and TRBJ1-1; a possible D gene is TRBD1 (5 bases). The CDR3 is 15 amino acids. V was trimmed by 0 bases and J by 3 bases, leaving 11 bases between them. In DNA form, the CDR3 reads TGTGCCAGCAGTTTAGCTCCGGGGCCGGACACTGAAGCTTTCTTT. Protein product: CASSLAPGPDTEAFF.

There are many counts of this clonotype. V gene TRBV6-1 combines with J gene TRBJ2-2; TRBD2 aligns across 10 bases. CDR3 length: 16 amino acids. The germline V gene has CDR1 MNHNS and CDR2 SASEGT. The V gene end was trimmed by 6 bases and the J gene end by 7 bases; junction bases not matched to a gene: 11. CDR3 protein: CASRPKREGPGGELFF. The CDR3 nucleotides read TGTGCCAGCAGACCGAAGCGGGAGGGCCCTGGCGGGGAGCTGTTTTTT.

Comments on this clonotype: The junction departs from the called germline gene at one end, perhaps through a read error. The rearrangement joins TRBV5-1 to TRBJ1-1; D is unclear. This CDR3 has 13 amino acids. Germline assignment: CDR1 SGHRS and CDR2 YFSETQ. The CDR3 DNA reads as TGCGCCAGCAGCGCCTTTAAGGGCACTGAAGCTTCCTTT. This sequence encodes CASSAFKGTEASF.

A note on this clonotype: This sequence may be a read error, since a much larger clone differs from it by one base. The chain combines TRBV2 with TRBJ1-6; the D gene is possibly TRBD1 (5 bases). Per germline, CDR1 SNHLY and CDR2 FYNNEI. There are 17 residues in the CDR3. The CDR3 is CASREEGTISYNSPLHF. The CDR3 nucleotides are TGTGCCAGCCGTGAAGAGGGGACCATCTCCTATAATTCACCCCTCCACTTT.

In its sample, this clonotype was seen many times. This sequence joins TRBV19 and TRBJ2-7, with D possibly matching TRBD1 (6 bases). The CDR3 loop spans 12 amino acids. V shed 4 bases and J shed 7 bases, with 11 bases lying between them. Per the germline V gene, CDR1 is LNHDA and CDR2 is SQIVND (reference sequence). CDR3 sequence reads: CASSKQGGEQYF. CDR3 in DNA: TGTGCCAGTAGTAAACAGGGTGGAGAGCAGTACTTC.

This clonotype was seen repeatedly, ten times or more. The chain employs TRBV7-8 and TRBJ2-7, with unresolved D. CDR1 is SGHVS, CDR2 FQNEAQ, per germline. V gave up 1 base and J gave up 7 bases, with 14 bases separating them. The CDR3 sequence is 14 residues long. The CDR3 DNA follows: TGTGCCAGCAGCTTAGGGCTACCAACTGGGGAGCAGTACTTC. Translation gives CASSLGLPTGEQYF.

This clonotype was detected only a few times. V is TRBV15 and J is TRBJ2-7; TRBD2 matches 10 bases. Germline lookup yields CDR1 LNHNV and CDR2 YYDKDF (reference sequence). The junction had 6 bases not matched to a gene; V was cut back by 0 bases and J by 4 bases. The CDR3 sequence is 16 residues long. The CDR3, as DNA: TGTGCCACCAGCAGAGACATTAGCGGGGGGCAATACGAGCAGTACTTC. It translates to CATSRDISGGQYEQYF.